A selection of T cell receptor beta chains follows, all from one sample in a study of blood T cell repertoires in COVID-19. Profiling relied on immunoSEQ multiplex PCR, and the TCRdb table lists in-frame clones only, not all of them. The data show hundreds of thousands of clones, roughly 88% seen once. The sequencing sample was made of PBMCs or T cells enriched from blood (not recorded which). The receptor source for this set is a woman in her fifties or sixties who had recovered from COVID-19. Both conserved end residues are part of each CDR3. A D gene is named only where the DNA matches it firmly. Some rows mark clone size as missing; the rest say once, few, many or name a class of expanded clone.

TRBJ2-3 . TRBV7-9 . CASSQTAGNTQYF TGTGCCAGCAGCCAGACAGCAGGAAATACGCAGTATTTT
TRBJ2-7 TRBD1 TRBV5-6 once CASSLDRGREQYF TGTGCCAGCAGCCTGGACAGGGGGCGCGAGCAGTACTTC
TRBJ2-7 . TRBV5-5 . CASSLSQIYEQYF TGTGCCAGCAGCTTGTCACAGATATACGAGCAGTACTTC
TRBJ1-4 . TRBV28 . CASNDQGPPENEKLFF TGTGCCAGCAACGACCAGGGGCCACCGGAAAATGAAAAACTGTTTTTT
TRBJ1-1 . TRBV12-3/TRBV12-4 . CASSLTGSTEAFF TGTGCCAGCAGTTTAACGGGGAGCACTGAAGCTTTCTTT
TRBJ1-6 . TRBV9 . CASSGHSNSPLHF TGTGCCAGCAGCGGGCATTCCAATTCACCCCTCCACTTT
TRBJ1-5 TRBD1 TRBV7-8 . CASSPGTELQPQHF TGTGCCAGCAGCCCAGGGACAGAACTTCAGCCCCAGCATTTT
TRBJ1-4 . TRBV18 . CASSPGRINEKLFF TGTGCCAGCTCCCCTGGGAGGATTAATGAAAAACTGTTTTTT
TRBJ2-7 . TRBV11-1 . CASSFFRGTYEQYF TGTGCCAGCAGCTTCTTCAGGGGAACCTACGAGCAGTACTTC
TRBJ1-5 . TRBV5-1 . CASSLDGYSNQPQHF TGCGCCAGCAGCTTGGACGGTTATAGCAATCAGCCCCAGCATTTT
TRBJ1-1 TRBD1 TRBV5-4 . CASSMRDRLNTEAFF TGTGCCAGCAGCATGCGGGACAGATTGAACACTGAAGCTTTCTTT
TRBJ1-3 . TRBV3-1/TRBV3-2 . CASSLDSGYSGNTIYF TGTGCCAGCAGCCTCGACAGTGGATACTCTGGAAACACCATATATTTT
TRBJ2-2 . TRBV18 once CASSIRQTNTGELFF TGTGCCAGCTCGATACGACAGACGAACACCGGGGAGCTGTTTTTT
TRBJ1-3 . TRBV7-2 . CASREGPGNTIYF TGTGCCAGCAGGGAGGGGCCCGGAAACACCATATATTTT
TRBJ1-5 . TRBV19 . CASSIRGSNQPQHF TGTGCCAGTAGTATCAGGGGCAGCAATCAGCCCCAGCATTTT
TRBJ1-2 TRBD1 TRBV18 . CASSPTTGVLGGYTF TGTGCCAGCTCACCTACGACAGGGGTTCTTGGTGGCTACACCTTC
TRBJ1-1 . TRBV11-3 . CASSQAPTEAFF TGTGCCAGCAGCCAGGCCCCCACTGAAGCTTTCTTT
TRBJ2-1 . TRBV16 . CASSQNRNEQFF TGTGCCAGCAGCCAAAACAGGAATGAGCAGTTCTTC
TRBJ2-3 . TRBV30 . CAWSPWGGAKDTQYF TGTGCCTGGAGTCCGTGGGGGGGCGCGAAAGATACGCAGTATTTT
TRBJ2-2 . TRBV5-6 . CASSFSGVRTGELFF TGTGCCAGCAGCTTCTCGGGGGTTAGGACCGGGGAGCTGTTTTTT
TRBJ1-1 . TRBV18 once CASSPWGGENTEAFF TGTGCCAGCTCACCATGGGGGGGCGAGAACACTGAAGCTTTCTTT
TRBJ2-1 TRBD1 TRBV27 . CASRSGQGVSNEQFF TGTGCCAGCAGATCGGGACAGGGGGTATCCAATGAGCAGTTCTTC
TRBJ2-5 TRBD2 TRBV27 once CASSLSTSPETQYF TGTGCCAGCAGTTTATCGACTAGCCCAGAGACCCAGTACTTC
TRBJ2-7 . TRBV28 few CASSLSRDYEQYF TGTGCCAGCAGTTTATCCAGGGACTACGAGCAGTACTTC
TRBJ2-5 TRBD2 TRBV7-7 . CASSAFGGARETQYF TGTGCTAGCAGCGCCTTCGGGGGGGCCCGAGAGACCCAGTACTTC
TRBJ1-1 TRBD1 TRBV6-2/TRBV6-3 . CASSYSGTVTEAFF TGTGCCAGCAGTTACTCGGGGACAGTCACTGAAGCTTTCTTT
TRBJ2-5 TRBD2 TRBV5-1 . CASSLDSGRWQETQYF TGCGCCAGCAGCTTGGATAGCGGGAGGTGGCAAGAGACCCAGTACTTC
TRBJ2-2 TRBD1 TRBV30 . CAWSIQGASGELFF TGTGCCTGGAGTATACAGGGGGCTTCCGGGGAGCTGTTTTTT
TRBJ1-1 . TRBV19 . CASRDMYTEAFF TGTGCCAGTAGGGACATGTACACTGAAGCTTTCTTT
TRBJ2-1 TRBD1 TRBV27 . CASRNRGSPSSEQFF TGTGCCAGCAGGAACAGGGGTTCCCCGTCGAGTGAGCAGTTCTTC
TRBJ2-1 . TRBV18 . CASSPGSVNEQFF TGTGCCAGCTCACCTGGTAGCGTCAATGAGCAGTTCTTC
TRBJ2-5 TRBD1 TRBV7-3 once CASSSAGGGETQYF TGTGCCAGCAGCTCTGCAGGGGGCGGAGAGACCCAGTACTTC
TRBJ1-1 . TRBV5-6 . CASSYRESTEAFF TGTGCCAGCAGCTACAGGGAGAGCACTGAAGCTTTCTTT
TRBJ1-5 . TRBV4-1 . CASSQEQSGVGNQPQHF TGCGCCAGCAGCCAAGAACAGAGCGGGGTGGGCAATCAGCCCCAGCATTTT
TRBJ1-5 . TRBV19 few CASRGTSGGNQPQHF TGTGCCAGTAGGGGTACGTCGGGGGGCAATCAGCCCCAGCATTTT
TRBJ2-3 TRBD2 TRBV5-1 . CASRAAGVGDTQYF TGCGCCAGCAGGGCAGCGGGGGTAGGGGATACGCAGTATTTT
TRBJ2-3 TRBD2 TRBV6-4 many CASSDSSGGADTQYF TGTGCCAGCAGTGACTCTAGCGGGGGGGCAGATACGCAGTATTTT
TRBJ1-1 . TRBV6-2/TRBV6-3 . CASSYSQGNTEAFF TGTGCCAGCAGTTACTCGCAGGGGAACACTGAAGCTTTCTTT
TRBJ2-1 TRBD2 TRBV5-6 . CASSPRRTSGSNEQFF TGTGCCAGCAGCCCTCGGAGGACTAGCGGGTCAAATGAGCAGTTCTTC
TRBJ1-2 TRBD1 TRBV5-1 few CASSLDGTGVFYGYTF TGCGCCAGCAGCTTGGACGGGACAGGGGTATTTTATGGCTACACCTTC
TRBJ2-3 . TRBV27 . CASSSERTTGDTQYF TGTGCCAGCAGTTCTGAGCGGACGACCGGGGATACGCAGTATTTT
TRBJ2-1 TRBD2 TRBV27 . CASSLSRGLYNEQFF TGTGCCAGCAGTTTATCGAGGGGACTATACAATGAGCAGTTCTTC
TRBJ2-5 TRBD2 TRBV7-2 . CASSLRLAGVQETQYF TGTGCCAGCAGCTTACGCCTAGCGGGAGTACAAGAGACCCAGTACTTC
TRBJ1-2 . TRBV7-9 once CASSSDRRGDGYTF TGTGCCAGCAGTTCGGACAGAAGAGGGGATGGCTACACCTTC
TRBJ2-7 TRBD1 TRBV9 . CASSGTGGSYEQYF TGTGCCAGCAGCGGGACAGGCGGCTCCTACGAGCAGTACTTC
TRBJ2-3 . TRBV20-1 . CSASGSRRATDTQYF TGCAGTGCTAGTGGGAGCCGGCGGGCCACAGATACGCAGTATTTT
TRBJ1-1 . TRBV2 . CASSRGRTEAFF TGTGCCAGCTCCAGGGGTCGCACTGAAGCTTTCTTT
TRBJ2-1 TRBD2 TRBV7-2 . CASSRPGLGVGGEQFF TGTGCCAGCAGTCGCCCGGGACTAGGGGTAGGTGGAGAGCAGTTCTTC
TRBJ1-1 TRBD1 TRBV14 . CASSQTTGVFTEAFF TGTGCCAGCAGCCAAACGACAGGGGTCTTCACTGAAGCTTTCTTT